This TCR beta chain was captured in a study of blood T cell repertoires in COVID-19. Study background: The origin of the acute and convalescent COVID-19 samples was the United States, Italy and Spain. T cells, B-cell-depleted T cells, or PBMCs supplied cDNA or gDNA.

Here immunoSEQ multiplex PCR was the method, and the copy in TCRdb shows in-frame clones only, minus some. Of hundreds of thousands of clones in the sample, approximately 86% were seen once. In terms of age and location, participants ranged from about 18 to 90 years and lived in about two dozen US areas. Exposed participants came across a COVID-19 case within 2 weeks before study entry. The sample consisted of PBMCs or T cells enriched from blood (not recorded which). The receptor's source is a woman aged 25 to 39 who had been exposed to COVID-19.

CDR3 sequence (DNA): TGTGCCAGCTCACAACAAGTCTCCTCTGGAAACACCATATATTTT. Amino acid sequence: CASSQQVSSGNTIYF. This sequence joins TRBV18 and TRBJ1-3; D gene unclear. The germline gives CDR1 KGHSH, CDR2 LQKENI. V lost 4 bases to trimming and J lost 0 bases, with 10 bases between them. The CDR3 loop spans 15 amino acids.